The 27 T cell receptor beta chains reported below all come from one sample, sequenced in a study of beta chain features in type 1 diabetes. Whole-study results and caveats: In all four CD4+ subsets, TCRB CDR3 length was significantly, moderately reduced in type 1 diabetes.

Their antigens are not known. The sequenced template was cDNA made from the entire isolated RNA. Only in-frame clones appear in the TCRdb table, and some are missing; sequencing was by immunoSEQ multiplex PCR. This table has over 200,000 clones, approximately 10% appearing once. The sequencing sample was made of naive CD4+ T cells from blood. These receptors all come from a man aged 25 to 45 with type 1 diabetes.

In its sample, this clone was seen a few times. The CDR3 loop reads CASSLLGDRGPQYF. The DNA of the CDR3 is TGTGCCAGCAGCTTATTGGGGGACAGGGGGCCGCAGTACTTC. The chain recombines TRBV7-9 with TRBJ2-7; 12 nucleotides match TRBD1. Germline V gene lookup returns CDR1 SEHNR and CDR2 FQNEAQ (reference sequence). The CDR3 runs to 14 residues. V lost 2 bases and J lost 9; bases outside the gene matches: 5.

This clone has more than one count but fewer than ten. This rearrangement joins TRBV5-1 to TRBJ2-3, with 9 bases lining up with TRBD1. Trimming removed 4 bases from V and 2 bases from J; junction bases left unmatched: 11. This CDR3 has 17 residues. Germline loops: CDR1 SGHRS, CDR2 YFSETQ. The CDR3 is CASSPPTGGYITDTQYF. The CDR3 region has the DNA TGCGCCAGCAGCCCGCCGACAGGGGGATATATCACAGATACGCAGTATTTT.

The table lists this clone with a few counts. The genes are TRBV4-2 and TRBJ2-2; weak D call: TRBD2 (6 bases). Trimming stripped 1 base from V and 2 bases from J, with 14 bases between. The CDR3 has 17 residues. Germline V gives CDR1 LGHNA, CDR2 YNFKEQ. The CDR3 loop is CASSQARGTGNTGELFF. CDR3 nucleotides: TGTGCCAGCAGCCAAGCAAGAGGGACTGGAAACACCGGGGAGCTGTTTTTT.

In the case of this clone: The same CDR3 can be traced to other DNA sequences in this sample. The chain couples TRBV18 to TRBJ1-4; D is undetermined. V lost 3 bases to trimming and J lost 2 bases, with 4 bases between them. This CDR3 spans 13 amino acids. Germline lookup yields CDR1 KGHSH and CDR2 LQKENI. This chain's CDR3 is CASSPGTNEKLFF. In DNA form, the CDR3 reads TGTGCCAGCTCACCCGGGACTAATGAAAAACTGTTTTTT.

DNA for the CDR3: TGTGCCAGTAGTGGGACAGGCACAGATACGCAGTATTTT. Amino acid sequence: CASSGTGTDTQYF. The gene calls are TRBV19 and TRBJ2-3, with 7 bases matching TRBD1. This CDR3 has 13 amino acids. Germline CDR1 reads LNHDA; CDR2 reads SQIVND (reference sequence). Trimming removed 5 bases from V and 1 base from J; junction bases left unmatched: 0. The variable domain in full, completed from reference TRBV19 and TRBJ2-3, reads DGGITQSPKYLFRKEGQNVTLSCEQNLNHDAMYWYRQDPGQGLRLIYYSQIVNDFQKGDIAEGYSVSREKKESFPLTVTSAQKNPTAFYLCASSGTGTDTQYFGPGTRLTVL.

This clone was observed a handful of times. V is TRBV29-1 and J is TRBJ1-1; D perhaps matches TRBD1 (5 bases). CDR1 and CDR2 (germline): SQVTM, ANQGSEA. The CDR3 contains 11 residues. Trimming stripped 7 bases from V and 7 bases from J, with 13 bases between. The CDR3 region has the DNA TGCAGCGCTACACTGACAGTTGAAGCTTTCTTT. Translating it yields CSATLTVEAFF.

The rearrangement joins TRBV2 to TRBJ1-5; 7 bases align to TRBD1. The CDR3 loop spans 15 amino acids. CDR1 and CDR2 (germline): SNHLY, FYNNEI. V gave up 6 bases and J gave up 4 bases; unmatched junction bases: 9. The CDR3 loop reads CASSLGDRRNQPQHF. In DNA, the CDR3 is TGTGCCAGCAGCTTAGGGGACAGAAGAAATCAGCCCCAGCATTTT.

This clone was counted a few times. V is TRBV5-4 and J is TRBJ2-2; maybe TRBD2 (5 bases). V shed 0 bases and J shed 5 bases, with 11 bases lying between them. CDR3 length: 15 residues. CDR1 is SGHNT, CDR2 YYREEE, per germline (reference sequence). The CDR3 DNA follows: TGTGCCAGCAGCTTGGCACGGGATGGTACCGGGGAGCTGTTTTTT. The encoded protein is CASSLARDGTGELFF. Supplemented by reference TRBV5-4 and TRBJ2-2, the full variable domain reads ETGVTQSPTHLIKTRGQQVTLRCSSQSGHNTVSWYQQALGQGPQFIFQYYREEENGRGNFPPRFSGLQFPNYSSELNVNALELDDSALYLCASSLARDGTGELFFGEGSRLTVL.

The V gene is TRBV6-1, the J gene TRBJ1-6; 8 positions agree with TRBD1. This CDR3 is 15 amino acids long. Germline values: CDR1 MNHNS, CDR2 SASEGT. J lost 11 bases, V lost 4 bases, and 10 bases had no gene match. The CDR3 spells CASSAPGTGGTPLHF. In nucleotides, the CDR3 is TGTGCCAGCAGTGCACCCGGGACAGGTGGAACACCCCTCCACTTT.

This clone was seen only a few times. The CDR3 DNA reads as TGTGCCAGCTCACCGGGGGGGCTAAACGGCTACACCTTC. Translation gives CASSPGGLNGYTF. This chain connects TRBV18 to TRBJ1-2, with TRBD1 as a possible D gene (6 bases). The CDR3 is made up of 13 amino acids. The V and J ends lost 3 bases and 8 bases respectively, with 13 bases between them. Germline V gives CDR1 KGHSH, CDR2 LQKENI. The whole variable domain, remainder taken from reference TRBV18 and TRBJ1-2, is NAGVMQNPRHLVRRRGQEARLRCSPMKGHSHVYWYRQLPEEGLKFMVYLQKENIIDESGMPKERFSAEFPKEGPSILRIQQVVRGDSAAYFCASSPGGLNGYTFGSGTRLTVV.

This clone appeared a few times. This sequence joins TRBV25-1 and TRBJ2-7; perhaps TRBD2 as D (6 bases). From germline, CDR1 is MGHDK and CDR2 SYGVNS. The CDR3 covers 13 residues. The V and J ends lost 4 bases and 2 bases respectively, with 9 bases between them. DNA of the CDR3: TGTGCCAGCAGTGGGGAGGTTACCTACGAGCAGTACTTC. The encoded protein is CASSGEVTYEQYF.

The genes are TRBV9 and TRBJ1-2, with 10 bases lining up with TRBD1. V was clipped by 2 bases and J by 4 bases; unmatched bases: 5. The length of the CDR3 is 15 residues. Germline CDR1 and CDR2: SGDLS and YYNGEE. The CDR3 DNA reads TGTGCCAGCAGCGTGACAGGACAGGGGGGCTATGGCTACACCTTC. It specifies CASSVTGQGGYGYTF.

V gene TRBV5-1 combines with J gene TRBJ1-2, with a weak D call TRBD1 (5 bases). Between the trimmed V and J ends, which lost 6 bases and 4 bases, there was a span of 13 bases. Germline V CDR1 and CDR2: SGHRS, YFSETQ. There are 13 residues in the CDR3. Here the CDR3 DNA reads TGCGCCAGCACCGGGGGAGGAAGCTATGGCTACACCTTC. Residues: CASTGGGSYGYTF.

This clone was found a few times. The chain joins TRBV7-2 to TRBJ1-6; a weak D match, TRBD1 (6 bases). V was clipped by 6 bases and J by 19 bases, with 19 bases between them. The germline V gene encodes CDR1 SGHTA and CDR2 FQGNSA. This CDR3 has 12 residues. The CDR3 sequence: CASSQIGGPPHF. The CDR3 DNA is TGTGCCAGCAGTCAGATCGGGGGGCCACCTCACTTT.

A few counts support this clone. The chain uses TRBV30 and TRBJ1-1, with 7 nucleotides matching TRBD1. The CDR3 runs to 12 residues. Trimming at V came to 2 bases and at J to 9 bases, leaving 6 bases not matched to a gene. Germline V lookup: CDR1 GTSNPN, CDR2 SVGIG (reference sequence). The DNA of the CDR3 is TGTGCCTGGAGTCGAGGGGGCGGCCAAGCTTTCTTT. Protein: CAWSRGGGQAFF.

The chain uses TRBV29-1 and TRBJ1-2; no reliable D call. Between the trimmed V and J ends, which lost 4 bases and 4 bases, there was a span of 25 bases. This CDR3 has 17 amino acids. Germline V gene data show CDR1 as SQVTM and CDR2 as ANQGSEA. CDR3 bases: TGCAGCGTTGCTGTACGGGAGGTCAAGGTCCTTCGCTATGGCTACACCTTC. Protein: CSVAVREVKVLRYGYTF.

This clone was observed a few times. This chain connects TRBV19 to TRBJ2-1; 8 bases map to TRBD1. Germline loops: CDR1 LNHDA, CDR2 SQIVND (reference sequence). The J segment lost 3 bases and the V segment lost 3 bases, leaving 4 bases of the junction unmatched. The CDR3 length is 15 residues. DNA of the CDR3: TGTGCCAGTAGTATCGGACAGGGAATCTACAATGAGCAGTTCTTC. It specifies CASSIGQGIYNEQFF.

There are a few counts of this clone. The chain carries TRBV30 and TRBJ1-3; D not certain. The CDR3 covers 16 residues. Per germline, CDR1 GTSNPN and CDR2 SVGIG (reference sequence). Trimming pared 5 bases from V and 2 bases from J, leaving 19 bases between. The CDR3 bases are TGTGCCTGGGAGGATTCGAGGGAATGGACTGGAAACACCATATATTTT. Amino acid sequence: CAWEDSREWTGNTIYF.

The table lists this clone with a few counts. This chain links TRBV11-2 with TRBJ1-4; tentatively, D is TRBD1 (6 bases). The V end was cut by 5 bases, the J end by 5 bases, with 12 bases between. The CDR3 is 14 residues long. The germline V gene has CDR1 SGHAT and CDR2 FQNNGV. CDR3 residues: CASSTNRANEKLFF. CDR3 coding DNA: TGTGCCAGCAGCACCAACAGGGCGAATGAAAAACTGTTTTTT.

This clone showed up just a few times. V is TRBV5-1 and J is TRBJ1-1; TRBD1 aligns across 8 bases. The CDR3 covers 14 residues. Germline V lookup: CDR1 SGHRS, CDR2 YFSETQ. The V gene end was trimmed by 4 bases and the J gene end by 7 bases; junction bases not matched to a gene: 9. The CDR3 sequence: CASSPDRDRGEAFF. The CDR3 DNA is TGCGCCAGCAGCCCGGACAGGGATCGTGGTGAAGCTTTCTTT.

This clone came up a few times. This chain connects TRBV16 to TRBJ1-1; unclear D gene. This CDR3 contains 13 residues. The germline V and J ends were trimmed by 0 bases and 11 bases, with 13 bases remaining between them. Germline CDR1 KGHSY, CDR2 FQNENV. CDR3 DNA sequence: TGTGCCAGCAGCCAATCGATGGAGCCGGGGGCTTTCTTT. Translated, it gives CASSQSMEPGAFF.

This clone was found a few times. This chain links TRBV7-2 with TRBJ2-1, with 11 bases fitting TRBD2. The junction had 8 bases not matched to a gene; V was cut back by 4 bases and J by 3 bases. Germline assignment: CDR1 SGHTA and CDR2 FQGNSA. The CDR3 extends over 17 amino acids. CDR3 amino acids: CASSSESGTSGYNEQFF. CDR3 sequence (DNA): TGTGCCAGCAGCTCAGAATCCGGGACTAGCGGCTACAATGAGCAGTTCTTC.

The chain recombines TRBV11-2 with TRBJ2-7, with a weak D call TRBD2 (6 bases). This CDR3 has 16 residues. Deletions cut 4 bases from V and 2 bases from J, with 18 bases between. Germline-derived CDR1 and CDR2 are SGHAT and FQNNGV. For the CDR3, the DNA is TGTGCCAGCAGCTCGATTTTTGGCGGGGTCCCCTACGAGCAGTACTTC. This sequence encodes CASSSIFGGVPYEQYF.

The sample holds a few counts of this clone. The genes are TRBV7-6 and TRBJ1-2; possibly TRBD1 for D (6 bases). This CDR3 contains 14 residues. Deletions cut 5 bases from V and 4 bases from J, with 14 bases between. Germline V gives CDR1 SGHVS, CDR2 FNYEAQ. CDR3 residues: CASSPGGLGYGYTF. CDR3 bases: TGTGCCAGCAGCCCCGGGGGGCTGGGCTATGGCTACACCTTC.

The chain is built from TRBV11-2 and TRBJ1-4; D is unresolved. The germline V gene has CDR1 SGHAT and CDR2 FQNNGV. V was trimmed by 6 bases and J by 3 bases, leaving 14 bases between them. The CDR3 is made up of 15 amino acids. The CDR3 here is CASRQRGSANEKLFF. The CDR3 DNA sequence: TGTGCCAGCAGACAACGAGGGTCAGCTAATGAAAAACTGTTTTTT.

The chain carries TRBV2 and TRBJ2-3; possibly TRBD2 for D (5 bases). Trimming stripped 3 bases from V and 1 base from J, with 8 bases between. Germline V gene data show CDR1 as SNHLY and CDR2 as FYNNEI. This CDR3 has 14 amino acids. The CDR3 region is CASSERVGTDTQYF. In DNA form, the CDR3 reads TGTGCCAGCAGTGAGCGGGTCGGCACAGATACGCAGTATTTT. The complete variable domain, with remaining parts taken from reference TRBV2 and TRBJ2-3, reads EPEVTQTPSHQVTQMGQEVILRCVPISNHLYFYWYRQILGQKVEFLVSFYNNEISEKSEIFDDQFSVERPDGSNFTLKIRSTKLEDSAMYFCASSERVGTDTQYFGPGTRLTVL.

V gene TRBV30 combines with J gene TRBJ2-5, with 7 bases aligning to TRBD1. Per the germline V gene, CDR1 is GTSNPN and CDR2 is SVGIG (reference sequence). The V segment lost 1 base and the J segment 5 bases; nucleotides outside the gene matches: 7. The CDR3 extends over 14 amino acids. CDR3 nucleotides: TGTGCCTGGAGTGCTCACAGGGGTGGGGAGACCCAGTACTTC. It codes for CAWSAHRGGETQYF. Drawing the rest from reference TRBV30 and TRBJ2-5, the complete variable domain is SQTIHQWPATLVQPVGSPLSLECTVEGTSNPNLYWYRQAAGRGLQLLFYSVGIGQISSEVPQNLSASRPQDRQFILSSKKLLLSDSGFYLCAWSAHRGGETQYFGPGTRLLVL.